The 27 T cell receptor beta chains below come from one sample, sequenced in a study of response to subunit inactivated influenza vaccine. TCRdb recomputed calls from the RT-PCR reads with MiXCR, one row per CDR3 protein. The repertoire holds 710,000 or so distinct CDR3 sequences, with roughly 14% as singletons. The sample here was PBMCs from blood, taken approximately 12 days after vaccination. The source is a man over 45 who received an inactivated influenza vaccine.

This clonotype was seen more than once but under ten times. The chain combines TRBV6-6 with TRBJ1-1; tentative D call: TRBD1 (6 bases). Per the germline V gene, CDR1 is MNHNY and CDR2 is SVGAGI (reference sequence). This CDR3 is 12 amino acids long. The V and J ends lost 7 bases and 5 bases respectively, with 11 bases between them. Written as DNA, the CDR3 is TGTGCCAGCACTAGGGGGTCGACTGAAGCTTTCTTT. The encoded protein is CASTRGSTEAFF.

The gene calls are TRBV6-2 or TRBV6-3 and TRBJ2-6, with D perhaps matching TRBD1 (6 bases). The V end was cut by 6 bases, the J end by 1 base, with 25 bases between. CDR1 is MNHEY, CDR2 SVGEGT, per germline. The CDR3 runs to 20 residues. The CDR3 reads CASSLPKKSTGYSGANVLTF. CDR3 sequence (DNA): TGTGCCAGCAGCTTACCAAAAAAAAGCACAGGGTATTCTGGGGCCAACGTCCTGACTTTC.

V usage is TRBV20-1 and J usage is TRBJ2-1; D is unresolved. CDR3 length: 13 residues. Germline CDR1 reads DFQATT; CDR2 reads SNEGSKA (reference sequence). V was shortened by 3 bases and J by 5 bases, with 11 bases between the two germline ends. CDR3 loop: CSARTPAHNEQFF. The CDR3 coding sequence is TGCAGTGCTAGGACTCCCGCCCACAATGAGCAGTTCTTC.

This clonotype came up a few times. The chain is built from TRBV12-3 or TRBV12-4 and TRBJ2-7, with 9 bases lining up with TRBD1. The CDR3 totals 15 residues. V shed 7 bases, J shed 4 bases, and the junction held 11 bases outside the gene matches. For the CDR3, the DNA is TGTGCCAGCACCCCCCCGGGACAGGGAATTTACGAGCAGTACTTC. Translating it yields CASTPPGQGIYEQYF.

This clonotype came up many times. The J gene is TRBJ2-2, the V gene TRBV4-2; TRBD1 aligns across 8 bases. The V and J ends lost 1 base and 0 bases, in that order; junction bases with no gene match: 7. The CDR3 is 18 amino acids. Germline lookup yields CDR1 LGHNA and CDR2 YNFKEQ. CDR3 protein: CASSQVLRGLANTGELFF. CDR3 sequence (DNA): TGTGCCAGCAGCCAAGTCCTCAGGGGGCTCGCGAACACCGGGGAGCTGTTTTTT.

This clonotype was seen more than once but under ten times. V usage is TRBV29-1 and J usage is TRBJ2-2; D is unclear. The CDR3 has 13 residues. V was shortened by 4 bases and J by 6 bases, with 12 bases between the two germline ends. The germline CDR1 and CDR2 sequences are SQVTM and ANQGSEA. In nucleotides, the CDR3 is TGCAGCGTTGGTCTAGTGATAGCCGGGGAGCTGTTTTTT. Translated, it gives CSVGLVIAGELFF.

This clonotype has only a few counts. The V and J genes are TRBV24-1 and TRBJ2-3; 9 positions agree with TRBD1. The CDR3 spans 15 residues. Germline CDR1 KGHDR, CDR2 SFDVKD. J gave up 4 bases and V 3 bases, and 4 bases lay outside the gene matches. The CDR3 protein is CATSDAQGAADTQYF. CDR3 DNA: TGTGCCACCAGTGATGCACAGGGGGCGGCAGATACGCAGTATTTT.

This clonotype showed up just a few times. The chain combines TRBV4-2 with TRBJ2-1, with 7 bases fitting TRBD1. CDR1 and CDR2 from the germline V gene are LGHNA and YNFKEQ. The CDR3 has 15 residues. V lost 3 bases to trimming and J lost 3 bases; unmatched junction nucleotides: 5. The CDR3 protein is CASSQGQTYYNEQFF. CDR3 nucleotide sequence: TGTGCCAGCAGCCAGGGACAGACCTACTACAATGAGCAGTTCTTC.

With regard to this clonotype: The CDR3 does not end in the conserved phenylalanine or tryptophan, so this is likely a read error. V is TRBV7-8 and J is TRBJ2-1, with D perhaps assigned TRBD1 or TRBD2 (6 bases each). Trimming stripped 5 bases from V and 10 bases from J, with 12 bases between. CDR1 and CDR2 (germline): SGHVS, FQNEAQ. The CDR3 consists of 12 residues. Here the CDR3 reads CASSRGAGEQFS. As DNA, the CDR3 is TGTGCCAGCAGCAGGGGGGCGGGGGAGCAGTTCTCC.

The chain recombines TRBV6-1 with TRBJ2-3; the D gene is possibly TRBD2 (7 bases). The germline CDR1 and CDR2 sequences are MNHNS and SASEGT. This CDR3 has 15 amino acids. V was pared by 7 bases and J by 0 bases, with 14 bases between. CDR3 nucleotide sequence: TGTGCCAGCAATATGGGGGGGCTGAGCACAGATACGCAGTATTTT. Its protein is CASNMGGLSTDTQYF.

This clonotype was observed many times. The chain is built from TRBV12-3 or TRBV12-4 and TRBJ1-4, with unresolved D. V lost 3 bases and J 0 bases, leaving 5 bases between the germline ends. This CDR3 has 14 residues. CDR3 in DNA: TGTGCCAGCAGTTTGGAGGCAACTAATGAAAAACTGTTTTTT. This encodes CASSLEATNEKLFF.

This rearrangement joins TRBV10-3 to TRBJ2-1; no firm D call. This CDR3 contains 12 residues. Trimming removed 4 bases from V and 5 bases from J, with 6 bases in between. Germline lookup yields CDR1 ENHRY and CDR2 SYGVKD. The CDR3 spells CAISGNDNEQFF. The CDR3 coding sequence is TGTGCCATCAGTGGCAATGACAATGAGCAGTTCTTC.

The chain recombines TRBV5-1 with TRBJ1-2, with unresolved D. The V end was cut by 0 bases, the J end by 5 bases, with 17 bases between. The CDR3 is 16 residues long. The germline CDR1 and CDR2 sequences are SGHRS and YFSETQ. The DNA for the CDR3 is TGCGCCAGCAGCTTGGCATCTCCTCCAGGCCGATATGGCTACACCTTC. Its translation is CASSLASPPGRYGYTF.

V and J are TRBV5-1 and TRBJ2-1; D tentatively reads TRBD1 or TRBD2 (5 bases each). CDR3 length equals 13 residues. V dropped 5 bases and J dropped 8 bases, with 14 bases sitting between them. Germline V gene data show CDR1 as SGHRS and CDR2 as YFSETQ. The CDR3 is CASRPGPDYEQFF. The CDR3 DNA sequence: TGCGCCAGCAGGCCGGGACCAGACTATGAGCAGTTCTTC.

This clonotype was observed a handful of times. CDR3 region: CASSSTQTSYEQYF. As DNA, the CDR3 is TGTGCCAGCAGTTCGACTCAAACTAGCTACGAGCAGTACTTC. This chain connects TRBV28 to TRBJ2-7; maybe TRBD2 (5 bases). The V end lost 4 bases, the J end lost 3 bases, and 13 bases lay between the germline ends. The germline gives CDR1 MDHEN, CDR2 SYDVKM. CDR3 size: 14 residues.

This clonotype was picked up a small number of times. The gene calls are TRBV7-9 and TRBJ2-1, with D perhaps given as TRBD1 or TRBD2 (5 bases each). Germline loops: CDR1 SEHNR, CDR2 FQNEAQ (reference sequence). The ends were cut back, 3 bases at V and 8 bases at J, with 11 bases in the middle. This CDR3 spans 13 amino acids. The DNA for the CDR3 is TGTGCCAGCAGCTTCCCCTGGGGACATGAGCAGTTCTTC. It specifies CASSFPWGHEQFF.

This chain links TRBV12-3 or TRBV12-4 with TRBJ1-2, with 11 bases identical to TRBD1. Germline trimming cut 6 bases from V and 10 bases from J; bases unmatched to any gene: 10. CDR3 length: 14 residues. The CDR3 DNA is TGTGCCAGCAGAGAGACCGGGACAGGGGGAGACTACACCTTC. It specifies CASRETGTGGDYTF.

The rearrangement uses TRBV10-3 and TRBJ2-7, with TRBD1 identical over 12 bases. The CDR3 is 15 residues long. Trimming cost V 5 bases and J 3 bases; bases outside gene matches: 5. Germline CDR1 reads ENHRY; CDR2 reads SYGVKD. The CDR3 loop is CAISPGTGGGYEQYF. CDR3 nucleotides: TGTGCCATCAGTCCCGGGACAGGGGGCGGCTACGAGCAGTACTTC.

In its sample, this clonotype was seen a few times. The gene calls are TRBV7-3 and TRBJ2-3, with D uncertain. The CDR3 is 13 amino acids. CDR1 and CDR2 (germline): SGHTA, FQGTGA. Trimming shortened V by 5 bases and J by 2 bases, and 8 bases separated the two germline ends. For the CDR3, the DNA is TGTGCCAGCAGCGGGGTTCTCACAGATACGCAGTATTTT. Its protein product is CASSGVLTDTQYF. The full variable domain, its missing parts supplied by reference TRBV7-3 and TRBJ2-3, is GAGVSQTPSNKVTEKGKYVELRCDPISGHTALYWYRQSLGQGPEFLIYFQGTGAADDSGLPNDRFFAVRPEGSVSTLKIQRTERGDSAVYLCASSGVLTDTQYFGPGTRLTVL.

The CDR3 DNA reads TGTGCCAGCAGTTCAACAGGGATTAGGAACACTGAAGCTTTCTTT. Translation gives CASSSTGIRNTEAFF. The chain has TRBV7-8 and TRBJ1-1; tentatively, D is TRBD1 (6 bases). This CDR3 comprises 15 residues. The germline V gene has CDR1 SGHVS and CDR2 FQNEAQ. Trimming shortened V by 6 bases and J by 1 base, and 15 bases separated the two germline ends.

This clonotype appeared a few times. This chain links TRBV30 with TRBJ1-1, with D tentatively TRBD1 (5 bases). V lost 0 bases and J lost 2, with 13 bases in between. This CDR3 has 15 amino acids. From germline, CDR1 is GTSNPN and CDR2 SVGIG (reference sequence). The chain's CDR3 is CAWSVANRPNTEAFF. CDR3 DNA: TGTGCCTGGAGTGTAGCGAACAGGCCTAACACTGAAGCTTTCTTT.

This sequence joins TRBV20-1 and TRBJ2-5, with D unresolved. The germline gives CDR1 DFQATT, CDR2 SNEGSKA (reference sequence). The CDR3 is made up of 12 amino acids. With 6 bases removed from V and 2 bases from J, the gap between germline ends came to 10 bases. Here the CDR3 reads CSAHGQQETQYF. The CDR3 coding sequence is TGCAGTGCCCACGGTCAGCAAGAGACCCAGTACTTC.

Comments on this clonotype: At one end the junction does not follow the germline gene, possibly because of a read error. This chain links TRBV30 with TRBJ2-7; 13 bases agree with TRBD2. This CDR3 contains 16 residues. The germline V gene has CDR1 GTSNPN and CDR2 SVGIG (reference sequence). Here the CDR3 DNA reads TGTTCCTGGAGTGTACTAAGGACTAGCGGGAGCTACGAGCAGTACTTC. Translation: CSWSVLRTSGSYEQYF.

This clonotype was found many times. V gene TRBV28 combines with J gene TRBJ2-3; a weak D match, TRBD2 (6 bases). This CDR3 is built from 11 residues. Germline loops: CDR1 MDHEN, CDR2 SYDVKM. Trimming took off 9 bases at V and 8 bases at J, with 12 bases between the two ends. CDR3 amino acids: CASYGGGTQYF. The CDR3 DNA sequence: TGTGCCAGTTATGGGGGAGGTACGCAGTATTTT.

The rearrangement joins TRBV6-2 or TRBV6-3 to TRBJ2-2; the match to TRBD1 covers 8 bases. Germline values: CDR1 MNHEY, CDR2 SVGEGT. V gave up 6 bases and J gave up 6 bases; unmatched junction bases: 6. The CDR3 is 14 amino acids. CDR3 amino acids: CASRPDRDAGELFF. DNA of the CDR3: TGTGCCAGCAGACCGGACAGGGATGCCGGGGAGCTGTTTTTT.

Only a few counts were recorded for this clonotype. The chain carries TRBV10-3 and TRBJ2-5; 9 bases match TRBD1. Germline trimming cut 6 bases from V and 2 bases from J; bases unmatched to any gene: 4. Germline loops: CDR1 ENHRY, CDR2 SYGVKD. There are 14 residues in the CDR3. This chain's CDR3 is CAIRPGQGQETQYF. The CDR3 nucleotides are TGTGCCATCAGACCGGGACAGGGACAAGAGACCCAGTACTTC.

This chain links TRBV15 with TRBJ1-4; no firm D call. Germline CDR1 LNHNV, CDR2 YYDKDF (reference sequence). V shed 1 base and J shed 5 bases, with 5 bases lying between them. The CDR3 covers 13 residues. The CDR3 spells CATSRAVNEKLFF. The CDR3 nucleotides read TGTGCCACCAGCAGAGCGGTGAATGAAAAACTGTTTTTT.